This TCR beta chain was recovered during a study of T cells of healthy individuals. The V gene's germline CDR1 is SGHRS and CDR2 YFSETQ. V shed 5 bases and J 2 bases; nucleotides not matched to a gene: 10. The CDR3 covers 16 residues. In TCRdb, the 5' RACE reads were re-called with MiXCR into one record per CDR3 protein. Of about 63,000 distinct CDR3 sequences listed, 15% to 20% are singletons. The sequence derives from a human donor in good health. The V call is TRBV5-1, the J call TRBJ2-3, with 8 nucleotides matching TRBD1. CDR3 in amino acids: CASSSKGQGYTDTQYF. The CDR3 DNA follows: TGCGCCAGCAGTTCGAAAGGACAGGGCTACACAGATACGCAGTATTTT.